This T cell receptor beta chain was obtained from a study of cytomegalovirus exposure and HLA in healthy donors (dated by TCRdb to about 2017). Turning to the overall study: An earlier analysis of approximately 600 of the donors reported roughly 300 Gb of sequence data and some 120 million unique TCR beta sequences from about 179 million T cells. Approximately 310 gigabases of sequencing data and tens of millions of unique TCR sequences were included in an early release covering about 700 HLA-typed donors. Of the roughly 400 genotyped donors, more than 75% were placed in the genetic ancestry cluster associated with self-reported Caucasian donors. The aim of the study was to test whether cataloging public T cell receptors could identify signatures of past pathogen exposure. Using immunosequencing, the study profiled T cell repertoires from approximately 700 subjects and related those repertoires to cytomegalovirus serostatus. In addition to the first cohort of roughly 700 subjects, a separate validation cohort of about 120 different subjects was used. High-throughput TCR immunosequencing, statistical association of individual TCRs with disease status, and machine learning were combined to predict cytomegalovirus infection status. To study patterns of TCR occurrence, a later analysis re-analyzed previously published TCR beta repertoires from around 660 donors and added high-resolution HLA genotyping. The later analysis used no new phenotypic data to find candidate immune exposures, relying instead on TCR beta sequences and their occurrence across donors. In an earlier analysis of roughly 600 of the donors, high-throughput TCR beta sequencing was used to judge whether each TCR beta V gene segment behaved as functional or pseudogenic. Donor age, sex, ethnicity and CMV serostatus were compiled alongside the repertoire data. A later genetic analysis used genome-wide SNP genotypes for 398 of the 666 donors, treating that subset as a discovery cohort. All discovery cohort repertoires had been generated on a single sequencing platform. Class I and class II HLA loci were covered by the typing at four-digit resolution. Typing coverage differed by locus: A, B, C, DRB1 and DQB1 were typed in about 620-630 donors, DQA1 in about 500, DPA1 in 600 to 610, and DPB1 in 450 to 480. Several DR-DQ haplotypes were handled as single units for association and clustering because linkage in the cohort was strong. Across 398 genotyped donors of the cohort, an average of about 200,000 unique TCR beta nucleotide sequences per donor were sequenced, and roughly 17% of those sequences were non-productive.

Taken from cysteine to phenylalanine, the CDR3 has 13 residues. Kept here is only the CDR3 DNA, which spans 39 bases and is read in frame from base 1. CDR1 is given as LGHNT and CDR2 as FRNRAP, both from the germline V gene. Relative to germline, V is 3 bases shorter and J is 5 bases shorter, with 10 bases between their ends. Libraries were made using the immunoSEQ multiplex PCR assay. For the multiplex PCR, a mixture combining 60 forward primers for TCR Vbeta segments and 13 reverse primers for TCR Jbeta segments was used. The CDR3 region of rearranged TCR beta genes was amplified from genomic DNA with a multiplex PCR assay. On the Illumina HiSeq System, the amplified TCR beta libraries were sequenced as 87-base-pair reads. Under the source paper's analysis protocol: Across the 670 or so repertoires, a later analysis counted tens of millions of unique TCR beta chains, some 11 million of which were shared by at least two donors. To remove PCR and sequencing errors, raw reads were error-corrected and collapsed into unique sequences using a nearest-neighbor algorithm that merged closely related sequences. V, D and J gene segments were assigned by aligning CDR3 sequences to IMGT reference sequences. Each retained sequence needed at least a six-nucleotide match to both a V gene segment and a J gene segment. A rearrangement counted as productive if the CDR3 had no stop codons and remained in frame with V and J, and every other rearrangement counted as non-productive. CDR3 was defined according to IMGT convention as the region running from the second conserved V-encoded cysteine to the conserved J-encoded phenylalanine. In an earlier analysis of around 540 of the donors, sequences lacking an unambiguous match to a single V gene segment were excluded. In an earlier analysis of approximately 560 of the donors, a V segment was called functional when productive rearrangements were above 56.7%, and segregating when the standard deviation between donors exceeded 5%. A statistical classification framework was built for diagnosing cytomegalovirus status from the catalog of TCR beta chain sequences. V and J gene assignment, in a later analysis, came from comparing TCR nucleotide sequences with IMGT/GENE-DB human TR gene sequences. In a later analysis, CDR3 sequences and most-parsimonious VDJ recombination scenarios were assigned using the TCRdist pipeline. In a later analysis, each TCR beta chain was defined by its CDR3 amino acid sequence together with its V-gene family, and reads lacking a unique V-gene family were excluded. To address suspected cross-contamination and a sequencing artifact, a later analysis removed approximately 600 highly shared, low-generation-probability nucleotide sequences. In a later analysis, a clonal expansion index was calculated for each public chain from normalized within-repertoire ranks of inferred template counts. In a later analysis, generation probabilities were computed with a VDJ recombination model fitted to out-of-frame rearrangements, and the resulting probabilities were checked against IGoR. A later analysis scored TCR-TCR, TCR-HLA and TCR-CMV co-occurrence with hypergeometric tests, applying a repertoire-size bias correction to TCR pairs. In a later analysis, false discovery rates were estimated by permuting HLA or CMV assignments 20 times. In a later analysis, co-occurring TCRs were grouped with DBSCAN, and TCRdist sequence similarity was added when clustering was performed within HLA-allele-positive subsets. Repertoires with fewer than 30,000 or more than 120,000 public chains were left out of co-occurrence clustering, as were about 5 repertoires with anomalous nucleotide sharing. The table was pulled from immuneACCESS by TCRdb, which kept in-frame rearrangements only. Such tables lose some clones; where checked, under half of the loss comes from unresolved V genes, and the rest has no known cause. V and J calls plus clone size are reproduced from that table; the DNA served to infer D and trimming. Recorded for this sample are 170,000 or so clones; approximately 79% of them occurred a single time. The ten largest clones represent about 0.72% of the sample.

General conclusions and limits of the study: Across donors, most TCR sequences were observed very rarely, whereas some public TCRs were present in many individuals. For the cohort, immune exposure information was limited to CMV serostatus. An earlier analysis of roughly 570 of the donors showed that most TCR beta V segments appeared in productive rearrangements either about 87% or about 30% of the time, which broadly matched IMGT annotations. It was suggested by the authors that the approach could potentially be generalized to other disease states and immunological phenotypes. Only TCR beta chains were sequenced in this cohort, and the absence of alpha or paired-chain data limited detectable features. In a later analysis, most CMV-associated TCR beta chains were found to appear HLA-restricted, with HLA associations seemingly driven largely by CMV exposure. A further reported finding was that TCR beta sequences accurately predicted the HLA-A and HLA-B alleles for most subjects in the first cohort. Assigning TCR associations to individual alleles was difficult when HLA alleles, especially DR and DQ, strongly co-occurred. In a later analysis, several top co-occurrence clusters were reported to appear linked to parvovirus B19, influenza, CMV and Epstein-Barr virus. Because some donors lacked HLA typing at each locus, the association tests relied only on the typed subset. Because counts were too low, more than 15 rarely observed V segments, including chromosome 9 orphons, were excluded from the earlier analysis of 587 of the donors. The sequencing pipeline was judged likely to have produced a cluster of highly shared sequence variants as a technical artifact. Correlated functional status among segregating V segments might be attributable to linkage disequilibrium, but an unknown experimental factor could not be ruled out. The classifier was reported to diagnose cytomegalovirus status with high specificity and sensitivity in both the original and validation cohorts. A later analysis found that TCR association rates varied across HLA loci, with DRB1 alleles showing the most associated TCRs and HLA-C alleles the fewest. At a false discovery rate of 0.05, a later analysis linked 15,000 to 20,000 TCR beta sequences to specific HLA alleles. Compared with equally common non-associated chains, HLA-associated TCR beta chains in a later analysis were more clonally expanded and had lower generation probabilities. A few of the identified cytomegalovirus-associated TCR beta chains were confirmed in vitro to be specific for cytomegalovirus antigens. Compared with the approximately 670-donor mean, donors in an Asian-associated ancestry cluster had fewer N-insertions in productive TCRs, according to a later genetic analysis. In the study, approximately 160 TCR beta chains were listed as associated with cytomegalovirus. An association between a missense DCLRE1C variant and V-gene and J-gene trimming of TCR beta chains was found in a later genetic analysis and replicated in an independent cohort. Presence/absence analyses assumed roughly uniform sequencing depth across donors, an assumption that may not hold. Because the 87-base-pair reads could not distinguish some IMGT-functional V segments, including TRBV6-2 and TRBV6-3, those segments were excluded.

A note on this clone: Its antigen is not yet known. Per-base qualities were not stored, and no clone one base away is much larger.

The cohort consisted of 600 to 750 healthy bone marrow donors. At the time of sampling, all cohort members were nominally healthy, though unrecorded immune exposures were likely present. The donor tested CMV seronegative, placing the donor among the 352 seronegative members of the cohort. Each donor provided a peripheral blood sample, and peripheral blood mononuclear cells were used for TCR beta sequencing. The Qiagen DNeasy Blood Extraction Kit was used to extract genomic DNA from the blood cell samples. The chain was built from TRBV12-5 and TRBJ1-1, with TRBD1 tentatively as D gene (5 bases match). The sequenced sample was PBMCs. The receptor's source is a woman between 40 and 55 years old in good health and CMV-seronegative. The CDR3 has the sequence CASGFGGGTEAFF. The DNA sequence is given as TGTGCTAGTGGTTTTGGGGGGGGAACTGAAGCTTTCTTT.